The following is a TCR beta chain sequence with its context. Its antigen remains unknown. Germline CDR1 MNHEY, CDR2 SMNVEV (reference sequence). The V segment lost 6 bases and the J segment 2 bases; nucleotides outside the gene matches: 12. This CDR3 is built from 19 residues. This record belongs to a study of OX40 agonist ivuxolimab in advanced cancers. Study-wide findings and caveats: The study observed clonal expansion of CD4+ and CD8+ blood T cells by week 6 at 0.1 to 3.0 mg/kg.

The assay was immunoSEQ multiplex PCR, and TCRdb's table has in-frame clones only and misses some. The sample has around 55,000 clones; approximately 86% are singletons. The clonotype comes from an adult with an advanced solid tumor such as melanoma, head and neck, liver or kidney cancer. The gene calls are TRBV27 and TRBJ2-1, with 14 bases matching TRBD2. This specimen consisted of CD4+ or CD8+ T cells sorted from blood, obtained in a trial of the OX40 agonist ivuxolimab. CDR3 sequence reads: CASSLLTGLAGGPYNEQFF. The CDR3 nucleotides read TGTGCCAGCAGCTTACTAACCGGACTAGCGGGAGGTCCCTACAATGAGCAGTTCTTC.